Reported below is one T cell receptor (beta chain). Together with a sample-barcoded 5' primer, a J-beta primer mix was included in a second PCR lasting about 6 to 11 cycles. A tag from a template-switch adaptor with 12 random nucleotides marked each cDNA molecule. TCRdb independently ran MiXCR on the 5' RACE reads; one entry per CDR3 protein. Altogether roughly 2 million distinct CDR3 sequences are present, 49% being singletons, with the ten largest covering 2.1%. The data are from a study of blood T cells in healthy people across ages. Study in general: Using template switching, researchers captured about one barcoded beta molecule for each two T cells.

Trimming pared 6 bases from V and 6 bases from J, leaving 12 bases between. Germline-derived CDR1 and CDR2 are MNHEY and SVGEGT. The CDR3 has 12 residues. The sequencing input was blood. The chain is built from TRBV6-2 or TRBV6-3 and TRBJ2-7; D is perhaps TRBD1 or TRBD2 (5 bases each). The sequence derives from a woman aged 40 to 55 in good health. The CDR3 reads CASSNGAVEQYF. CDR3 DNA: TGTGCCAGCAGCAACGGGGCAGTCGAGCAGTACTTC.